The T cell receptor (beta chain) described here comes from a study of technical replicates of blood from four donors. A remark on this clone: This CDR3 is also generated by other DNA sequences in the sample.

Libraries were prepared by immunoSEQ multiplex PCR; TCRdb keeps only in-frame clonotypes and omits some of them. The sample has around 100,000 clones, over 85% seen once. This sequence originates from a human donor in good health. Material for sequencing was T cells isolated from PBMCs.

The CDR3 nucleotides read TGTGCCAGCAGCTTGGGGACAGGGAAAGGCTACACCTTC. This gives the protein CASSLGTGKGYTF. The chain has TRBV7-9 and TRBJ1-2; 9 bases map to TRBD1. With 3 bases clipped from V and 8 bases from J, the junction kept 4 bases outside the gene matches. The CDR3 is 13 residues long. Germline V CDR1 and CDR2: SEHNR, FQNEAQ (reference sequence).